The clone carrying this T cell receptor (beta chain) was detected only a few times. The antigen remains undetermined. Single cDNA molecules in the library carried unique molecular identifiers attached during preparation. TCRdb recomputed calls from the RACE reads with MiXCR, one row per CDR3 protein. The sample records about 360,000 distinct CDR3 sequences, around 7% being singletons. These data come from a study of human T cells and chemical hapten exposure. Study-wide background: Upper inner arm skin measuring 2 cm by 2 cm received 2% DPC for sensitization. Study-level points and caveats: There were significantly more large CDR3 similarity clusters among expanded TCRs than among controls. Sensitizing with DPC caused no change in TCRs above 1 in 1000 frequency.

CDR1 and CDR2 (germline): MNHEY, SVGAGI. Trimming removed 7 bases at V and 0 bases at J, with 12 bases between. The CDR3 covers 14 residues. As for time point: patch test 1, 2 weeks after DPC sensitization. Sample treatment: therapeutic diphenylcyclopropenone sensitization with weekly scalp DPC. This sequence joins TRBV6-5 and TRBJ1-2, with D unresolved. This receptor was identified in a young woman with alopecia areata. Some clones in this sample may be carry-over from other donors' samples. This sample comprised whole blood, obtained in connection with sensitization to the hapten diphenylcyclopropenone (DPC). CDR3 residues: CASTRSDSNYGYTF. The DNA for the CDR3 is TGTGCCAGCACTCGATCGGATTCTAACTATGGCTACACCTTC.